Below, one T cell receptor (beta chain) is given with its context. Its antigen is not identified. The study treated chemo-refractory metastatic non-small-cell lung cancer patients with focal radiation plus ipilimumab CTLA-4 blockade. These data belong to a study of radiotherapy plus CTLA-4 blockade in lung cancer. At the level of the study: Objective responses emerged in around a sixth of patients, and 25% to 40% attained disease control. Study results and caveats: Expansion in blood of tumor-derived TCR clones was seen after radiotherapy plus ipilimumab. Early clone dynamics of blood T cells, plus interferon-beta, reportedly predicted response best.

Only in-frame clones appear in the TCRdb table, and some are missing; sequencing was by immunoSEQ multiplex PCR. The sample shows some 66,000 clones, about 80% of them seen only once. The sequence was obtained from a human donor with non-small cell lung cancer who had a partial response to radiotherapy plus ipilimumab. The source material was peripheral blood, sampled from a patient treated with radiotherapy plus ipilimumab.

The CDR3: CASSLEAGAGGYTF. Written as DNA, the CDR3 is TGCGCCAGCAGCTTGGAGGCGGGGGCGGGAGGCTACACCTTC. The chain uses TRBV5-1 and TRBJ1-2; D possibly corresponds to TRBD1 (6 bases). The CDR3 runs 14 residues. Germline-derived CDR1 and CDR2 are SGHRS and YFSETQ. With 0 bases removed from V and 8 bases from J, the gap between germline ends came to 14 bases.